The T cell receptor beta chain under discussion was sequenced for a study of blood T cell repertoires in COVID-19 (dated by TCRdb to 2020 to 2022). A note on the overall study: Samples covering the acute and convalescent phases of COVID-19 were provided by collaborators in the United States, Italy and Spain. The prospective study material was composed of cDNA or gDNA derived from T cells, B-cell-depleted T cells, or PBMCs. Where HLA class I and class II types were available, the types were taken from metadata supplied by the sample provider, not from assay-based typing. Deeply sampled blood TCRbeta repertoires from subjects exposed to, actively infected with, or recovered from COVID-19 were included in the dataset. The sample metadata nearly always contained a de-identified subject ID, COVID-19 status, age in years and sex. The repertoires were released in a freely available public database meant as a resource for research on the immune response to SARS-CoV-2. Samples were obtained from the ongoing ImmuneRACE study (first 160 participants) and from 1,000 to 1,500 subjects provided by 6 global collaborators.

TCRbeta CDR3 regions were amplified from genomic DNA by means of the immunoSEQ Assay, a bias-controlled multiplex PCR. Per the original workflow: Within the assay, amplification of reference gene primers was used to estimate how many nucleated cells each sample contained. To quantify the absolute abundance of each unique TCRbeta CDR3 rearrangement, sequence reads were collapsed and filtered. For each sample, productive Simpson clonality was calculated as the square root of Simpson's diversity index over productive rearrangements. This immuneACCESS table, as held by TCRdb, lists in-frame sequences with V and J called but not all clones. Of the missing ones, under half trace to an unresolved V gene in checked studies; the others have no known cause. V, J and clone size are those of that table, while D and trimming were read from the DNA. The sample profile shows approximately 200,000 clones; approximately 80% of them were found once. The top ten clonotypes cover 8.5% to 12% of the sample.

Turning to this clone: Its specific antigen is unknown. Nothing much larger sits one base from this clone, and base qualities are not available.

From the germline V gene, CDR1 is SGDLS and CDR2 is YYNGEE. From cysteine to phenylalanine, the CDR3 is 17 amino acids long. The DNA shown is the 51-base CDR3, in frame from base 1. At the junction V is shortened by 3 bases and J by 3 bases; bases outside the gene matches: 8. Whole blood was collected in K2EDTA tubes by collaborating institutions according to the institutions' own protocols. For TCRbeta analysis, collaborators shipped samples as frozen whole blood, isolated PBMCs, or DNA extracted from either of those sample types. Overall study results and their limits: The quantity of clinical and demographic metadata differed by source and by participant and was supplied without curation.

The sequenced sample consisted of peripheral blood. The receptor's source is a woman of 80 years or more with acute or convalescent COVID-19. The rearranged chain carries TRBV9 and TRBJ2-7; the central 14 bases match TRBD2. The nucleotides read TGTGCCAGCAGCGCAAGACCCGGGACTAGCGGGGGCTACGAGCAGTACTTC. Its protein product is CASSARPGTSGGYEQYF. Full variable domain (CDR3 extended with the reference TRBV9 and TRBJ2-7 proteins): DSGVTQTPKHLITATGQRVTLRCSPRSGDLSVYWYQQSLDQGLQFLIQYYNGEERAKGNILERFSAQQFPDLHSELNLSSLELGDSALYFCASSARPGTSGGYEQYFGPGTRLTVT.